This T cell receptor (beta chain) was captured in a study of T cells after yellow fever vaccination. There are 13 residues in the CDR3. From germline, CDR1 is SGHKS and CDR2 YYEKEE (reference sequence). V lost 0 bases and J 0 bases, leaving 0 bases between the germline ends. A 5'RACE template-switching step, the method used to make TCR cDNA, added a universal primer site and UMIs. One entry per CDR3 protein, called by TCRdb with MiXCR from the 5' RACE reads. The sample gives around 140,000 distinct CDR3 sequences, approximately 6.6% of which show up once; over 0.55% is in the top ten. Study results and caveats: The secondary T-cell response peaked on day 5, not day 15, but was weaker. Sorted repertoires could include abundant contaminating clonotypes from bulk cells. Clonotypes found in both CD4 and CD8 compartments made up a small share.

This clonotype has a count of ten or more. The antigen is not known. The material sequenced was CD4+ T cells sorted from PBMCs, taken 10 days after the yellow fever booster vaccination. The sequence derives from a man aged 25-45 years who received the YFV17D yellow fever vaccine. The J gene is TRBJ2-2, the V gene TRBV5-5; D ambiguous. CDR3 DNA sequence: TGTGCCAGCAGCTTGGCGAACACCGGGGAGCTGTTTTTT. Protein product: CASSLANTGELFF.